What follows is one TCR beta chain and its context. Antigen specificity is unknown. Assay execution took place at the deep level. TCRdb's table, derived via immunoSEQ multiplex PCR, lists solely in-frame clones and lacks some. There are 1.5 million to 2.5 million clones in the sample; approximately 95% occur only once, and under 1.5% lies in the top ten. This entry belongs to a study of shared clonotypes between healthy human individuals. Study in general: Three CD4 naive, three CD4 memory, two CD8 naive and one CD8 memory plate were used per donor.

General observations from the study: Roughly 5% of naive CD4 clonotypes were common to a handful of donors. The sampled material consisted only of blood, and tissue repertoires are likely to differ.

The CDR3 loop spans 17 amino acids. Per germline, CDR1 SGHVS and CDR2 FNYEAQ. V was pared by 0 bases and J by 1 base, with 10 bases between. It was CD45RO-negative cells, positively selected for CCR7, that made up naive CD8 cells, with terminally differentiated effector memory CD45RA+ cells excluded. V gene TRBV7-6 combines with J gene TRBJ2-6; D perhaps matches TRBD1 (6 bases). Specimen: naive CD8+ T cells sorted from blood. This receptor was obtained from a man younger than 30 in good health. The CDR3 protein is CASSLAVQGSGANVLTF. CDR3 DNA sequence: TGTGCCAGCAGCTTAGCGGTACAGGGTTCTGGGGCCAACGTCCTGACTTTC.